Given below is one T cell receptor (beta chain) in context. Antigen: not known. Per sample, no less than 6 micrograms of total RNA were extracted. Then a second PCR, running roughly 7 to 12 cycles, was carried out with a sample-barcoded 5' primer and a J-beta primer mix. Each sample provided no less than 2.5 million CDR3-containing paired-end reads. A single record per CDR3 protein comes from TCRdb applying MiXCR to the 5' RACE reads. The profile shows roughly 2 million distinct CDR3 sequences, roughly 49% of them singletons. This record belongs to a study of blood T cells in healthy people across ages. Overall study results and limits: With donor CMV status unknown, expanded clonotype changes were possibly confounded.

After removal of 4 bases from V and 6 bases from J, the junction contained 17 bases not matched to a gene. Germline V gene lookup returns CDR1 SGHRS and CDR2 YFSETQ. The CDR3 is made up of 17 amino acids. This chain connects TRBV5-1 to TRBJ1-2, with 8 bases identical to TRBD1. This TCR was sampled from a woman between 40 and 55 years old in good health. The material sequenced was blood. CDR3 coding DNA: TGCGCCAGCAGCGGGGGATTACGAGACAGGGGAGCGGATGGCTACACCTTC. Translated, it gives CASSGGLRDRGADGYTF.